A single sample is the source of the 12 T cell receptor beta chains below, sequenced in a study of neurological immune-mediated disorders. TCRdb re-derived calls from the 5' RACE reads in MiXCR, one entry per CDR3 protein. This sample has 59,000 or so distinct CDR3 sequences, with about 13% found just once. Material: PBMCs. The source is a woman aged 55-75 years with HTLV-1-associated myelopathy (HAM/TSP).

This clonotype has a handful of counts. The V and J genes are TRBV11-2 and TRBJ2-1, with 11 nucleotides matching TRBD2. J lost 0 bases, V lost 3 bases, and 10 bases had no gene match. CDR1 SGHAT and CDR2 FQNNGV come from the germline V gene. The CDR3 sequence is 19 residues long. CDR3 region: CASSLVRTSGLSSYNEQFF. For the CDR3, the DNA is TGTGCCAGCAGCTTGGTAAGGACTAGCGGGTTAAGCTCCTACAATGAGCAGTTCTTC.

CDR3: CASRAGTASYEQYF. In DNA, the CDR3 is TGCGCCAGCAGAGCCGGGACGGCTTCCTACGAGCAGTACTTC. This chain connects TRBV5-1 to TRBJ2-7; either TRBD1 or TRBD2 may supply D (5 bases each). The CDR3 totals 14 residues. Germline loops: CDR1 SGHRS, CDR2 YFSETQ. The V and J ends lost 5 bases and 1 base respectively, with 13 bases between them.

This clonotype showed up many times. This chain uses TRBV10-3 with TRBJ1-6; D is unresolved. CDR3 length: 13 residues. V dropped 6 bases and J dropped 7 bases, with 10 bases sitting between them. CDR1 and CDR2 from the germline V gene are ENHRY and SYGVKD. In DNA form, the CDR3 reads TGTGCCATCAGCCAATCACTAAATTCACCCCTCCACTTT. Its translation: CAISQSLNSPLHF.

This clonotype was observed many times. V usage is TRBV3-1 and J usage is TRBJ1-6, with D hard to call. Germline CDR1 is LGHDT and CDR2 is YNNKEL (reference sequence). V lost 5 bases, J lost 7 bases, and 12 bases lay in between. The CDR3 length is 14 residues. The CDR3 nucleotides are TGTGCCAGCAGCGAGCGGGTTCAAAATTCACCCCTCCACTTT. Its translation is CASSERVQNSPLHF.

The rearrangement uses TRBV6-5 and TRBJ1-1; TRBD1 might be the D (5 bases). V lost 9 bases to trimming and J lost 1 base, with 15 bases between them. Germline loops: CDR1 MNHEY, CDR2 SVGAGI. CDR3 length: 14 residues. The CDR3 DNA is TGTGCCAGGAGTCTGTTGGGGGGGAACACTGAAGCTTTCTTT. This encodes CARSLLGGNTEAFF.

This clonotype came up many times. The genes are TRBV5-6 and TRBJ2-3, with 11 bases that match TRBD2. Per the germline V gene, CDR1 is SGHDT and CDR2 is YYEEEE. The CDR3 runs to 16 residues. The V segment lost 0 bases and the J segment 1 base; nucleotides outside the gene matches: 1. In nucleotides, the CDR3 is TGTGCCAGCAGCTTGGAACTAGCGGGAGGCACAGATACGCAGTATTTT. This encodes CASSLELAGGTDTQYF.

This clonotype was counted many times. The V and J genes are TRBV11-1 and TRBJ1-1; 7 nucleotides agree with TRBD1. This CDR3 region has 12 residues. V lost 5 bases, J lost 5 bases, and 2 bases stayed unmatched. CDR1 is SGHAT, CDR2 FQDESV, per germline (reference sequence). This chain's CDR3 is CASSPDRTEAFF. The DNA for the CDR3 is TGTGCCAGCAGCCCGGACAGGACTGAAGCTTTCTTT.

For this clonotype: It is likely a read error, because the conserved phenylalanine at the end of the CDR3 is missing. The V gene is TRBV9, the J gene TRBJ2-1; unclear D gene. This CDR3 spans 17 amino acids. Trimming removed 0 bases from V and 4 bases from J, with 17 bases in between. The germline gives CDR1 SGDLS, CDR2 YYNGEE. The CDR3 bases are TGTGCCAGCAGCGTAGAGGTCTCAGTCCCAACTTACAATGAGCAGTTCTCT. It specifies CASSVEVSVPTYNEQFS.

This clonotype was seen repeatedly, ten times or more. This chain connects TRBV5-1 to TRBJ2-1; the D gene is possibly TRBD1 (5 bases). The CDR3 has 14 residues. V was cut by 0 bases and J by 3 bases, with 7 bases left in between. Germline loops: CDR1 SGHRS, CDR2 YFSETQ. CDR3 in DNA: TGCGCCAGCAGCTTGGGGGGCGACTACAATGAGCAGTTCTTC. It codes for CASSLGGDYNEQFF.

V usage is TRBV5-1 and J usage is TRBJ2-3; TRBD2 aligns across 13 bases. After removal of 4 bases from V and 5 bases from J, the junction contained 4 bases not matched to a gene. This CDR3 has 15 amino acids. Germline loops: CDR1 SGHRS, CDR2 YFSETQ. Here the CDR3 DNA reads TGCGCCAGCAGCGAACTAGCGGGAGGGCAAGATACGCAGTATTTT. Its protein is CASSELAGGQDTQYF.

In its sample, this clonotype was seen many times. This sequence joins TRBV3-1 and TRBJ2-3; TRBD2 agrees at 7 bases. The V gene's germline CDR1 is LGHDT and CDR2 YNNKEL (reference sequence). This CDR3 region has 14 residues. With V trimmed by 9 bases and J by 6 bases, 12 bases remained unmatched. CDR3 nucleotides: TGTGCCAGTTCCGGGAGGACCTCGAGGGATACGCAGTATTTT. Translated: CASSGRTSRDTQYF.

This clonotype was observed many times. The chain carries TRBV5-1 and TRBJ1-4, with D unclear. This CDR3 has 15 amino acids. Germline CDR1 SGHRS, CDR2 YFSETQ. Trimming left V 0 bases short and J 0 bases short, with 6 bases between. CDR3 sequence reads: CASSLEASTNEKLFF. The CDR3 DNA is TGCGCCAGCAGCTTGGAGGCTTCAACTAATGAAAAACTGTTTTTT.